These 14 T cell receptor beta chains originate from one sample sequenced in a study of beta chain features in type 1 diabetes. Since all of the isolated RNA was reverse transcribed, expressed TCRB transcripts were what got sequenced. The protocol was immunoSEQ multiplex PCR, while the TCRdb copy is restricted to in-frame clones and leaves out a portion. In the table there are some 44,000 clones, roughly 49% of which are singletons. The sequencing input was Tregs from blood. The receptors were sampled from a woman between 18 and 29 years old in good health.

The rearrangement uses TRBV7-9 and TRBJ1-5, with TRBD1 matching 7 bases. This CDR3 comprises 12 residues. Germline V gives CDR1 SEHNR, CDR2 FQNEAQ (reference sequence). The ends lost 3 bases at V and 11 bases at J; junction bases unmatched: 4. CDR3 sequence (DNA): TGTGCCAGCAGCTTTAGCGACAGGGCCCAGCATTTT. It is translated as CASSFSDRAQHF.

The chain recombines TRBV2 with TRBJ2-1; the D gene is possibly TRBD2 (6 bases). The CDR3 extends over 12 amino acids. CDR1 and CDR2 (germline): SNHLY, FYNNEI. Trimming removed 2 bases at V and 10 bases at J, with 9 bases between. Written as DNA, the CDR3 is TGTGCCAGCAGTGAATTGGGGAGGGAGCAGTTCTTC. Translating gives CASSELGREQFF.

The chain combines TRBV28 with TRBJ1-5; D perhaps matches TRBD1 (5 bases). V lost 7 bases and J lost 5, with 15 bases in between. The CDR3 is made up of 14 amino acids. Germline V gives CDR1 MDHEN, CDR2 SYDVKM. The CDR3: CASNVDSFHQPQHF. CDR3 coding DNA: TGTGCCAGCAACGTTGACAGTTTCCATCAGCCCCAGCATTTT.

The rearrangement joins TRBV4-3 to TRBJ2-7; 7 bases map to TRBD1. V shed 0 bases, J shed 6 bases, and the junction held 8 bases outside the gene matches. Germline lookup yields CDR1 LGHNA and CDR2 YSLEER. This CDR3 region has 15 residues. CDR3 in amino acids: CASSQDRNRGGEQYF. The CDR3 DNA follows: TGCGCCAGCAGCCAAGATCGGAACAGGGGTGGCGAGCAGTACTTC.

In nucleotides, the CDR3 is TGTGCCAGCAGTCCCGCGCCGGGAAAACCCTACAATGAGCAGTTCTTC. It yields the protein CASSPAPGKPYNEQFF. The chain couples TRBV28 to TRBJ2-1, with a possible D match to TRBD2 (5 bases). Trimming pared 5 bases from V and 2 bases from J, leaving 16 bases between. The CDR3 length is 16 residues. The germline V gene encodes CDR1 MDHEN and CDR2 SYDVKM.

Here the CDR3 reads CAISDRSGGMLNEQFF. The CDR3 DNA reads as TGTGCCATCAGTGACCGGTCGGGGGGAATGTTGAATGAGCAGTTCTTC. The V and J genes are TRBV10-3 and TRBJ2-1, with TRBD2 identical over 7 bases. The CDR3 runs to 16 residues. CDR1 ENHRY and CDR2 SYGVKD come from the germline V gene. V lost 3 bases and J lost 7; bases outside the gene matches: 12.

This clone was picked up a small number of times. V usage is TRBV7-8 and J usage is TRBJ1-4; weak D call: TRBD1 (5 bases). The CDR3 is 16 amino acids. Germline V CDR1 and CDR2: SGHVS, FQNEAQ. V shed 2 bases and J shed 8 bases, with 18 bases lying between them. This chain's CDR3 is CASSLLQGGIVEKLFF. The CDR3 DNA reads TGTGCCAGCAGCTTATTGCAGGGTGGGATAGTAGAAAAACTGTTTTTT.

The chain carries TRBV11-2 and TRBJ1-3, with unresolved D. V gave up 3 bases and J gave up 4 bases, with 13 bases separating them. This CDR3 is built from 15 residues. The germline CDR1 and CDR2 sequences are SGHAT and FQNNGV. The CDR3 bases are TGTGCCAGCAGCTTCCAGCGAGGTATCGGAAACACCATATATTTT. Encoded protein: CASSFQRGIGNTIYF. Supplemented by reference TRBV11-2 and TRBJ1-3, the full variable domain reads EAGVAQSPRYKIIEKRQSVAFWCNPISGHATLYWYQQILGQGPKLLIQFQNNGVVDDSQLPKDRFSAERLKGVDSTLKIQPAKLEDSAVYLCASSFQRGIGNTIYFGEGSWLTVV.

The chain is built from TRBV27 and TRBJ1-2, with a tentative D call TRBD1 (5 bases). V was clipped by 2 bases and J by 4 bases, with 20 bases between them. The CDR3 covers 17 residues. The germline V gene has CDR1 MNHEY and CDR2 SMNVEV (reference sequence). The CDR3 sequence: CASSLLPPGEFSYGYTF. CDR3 coding DNA: TGTGCCAGCAGTTTACTCCCCCCGGGGGAGTTCAGCTATGGCTACACCTTC.

V gene TRBV7-9 combines with J gene TRBJ2-5, with 9 bases that match TRBD1. Germline lookup yields CDR1 SEHNR and CDR2 FQNEAQ (reference sequence). Unmatched junction bases numbered 7, after V lost 1 base and J lost 4 bases. The CDR3 contains 16 residues. The CDR3 DNA sequence: TGTGCCAGCAGCTTAGAGGGGGACAGGGTCGCAGAGACCCAGTACTTC. The encoded protein is CASSLEGDRVAETQYF.

The rearrangement links TRBV20-1 to TRBJ2-7, with D hard to call. Germline V gives CDR1 DFQATT, CDR2 SNEGSKA (reference sequence). The CDR3 sequence is 11 residues long. Between the trimmed V and J ends, which lost 3 bases and 5 bases, there was a span of 8 bases. The CDR3 sequence is CSASSFDEQYF. The CDR3 DNA reads as TGCAGTGCTAGTTCTTTCGACGAGCAGTACTTC.

This clone was detected only a few times. The gene calls are TRBV29-1 and TRBJ2-7; D possibly corresponds to TRBD2 (7 bases). Germline V gene data show CDR1 as SQVTM and CDR2 as ANQGSEA. The CDR3 has 16 residues. Trimming shortened V by 7 bases and J by 5 bases, and 27 bases separated the two germline ends. The CDR3 coding sequence is TGCAGCGCCAAACTCCCGCTTCTAGCGGACAGAGACGAGCAGTACTTC. Translating it yields CSAKLPLLADRDEQYF.

The genes are TRBV19 and TRBJ1-1; the D is unclear. The CDR3 consists of 14 residues. V was cut by 2 bases and J by 4 bases, with 11 bases left in between. CDR1 and CDR2 (germline): LNHDA, SQIVND (reference sequence). The CDR3 region has the DNA TGTGCCAGTAGTATAAATAGTTTCACCACTGAAGCTTTCTTT. Protein product: CASSINSFTTEAFF.

The V call is TRBV7-8, the J call TRBJ2-2; 10 bases match TRBD1. Germline V gene lookup returns CDR1 SGHVS and CDR2 FQNEAQ. This CDR3 has 19 residues. V gave up 1 base and J gave up 2 bases; unmatched junction bases: 10. CDR3 nucleotides: TGTGCCAGCAGCTTAGTGTGGAGGGACAGGGGTCCAAACACCGGGGAGCTGTTTTTT. This sequence encodes CASSLVWRDRGPNTGELFF. Based on the CDR3 plus reference TRBV7-8 and TRBJ2-2, the full variable domain is GAGVSQSPRYKVAKRGQDVALRCDPISGHVSLFWYQQALGQGPEFLTYFQNEAQLDKSGLPSDRFFAERPEGSVSTLKIQRTQQEDSAVYLCASSLVWRDRGPNTGELFFGEGSRLTVL.